This T cell receptor (beta chain) appears in the sequencing data of a study of blood T cell repertoires in COVID-19. The repertoire was sequenced with immunoSEQ multiplex PCR; TCRdb's copy has only in-frame clones and lacks some. The data contain 150,000 to 200,000 clones, around 80% of them singletons. Seattle patients were enrolled while actively infected and followed longitudinally. The CDR3 is made up of 14 amino acids. Looked up from germline, CDR1 is WSHSY and CDR2 is SAAADI. After removal of 10 bases from V and 7 bases from J, the junction contained 15 bases not matched to a gene. What was sequenced was peripheral blood. The chain recombines TRBV10-2 with TRBJ1-2; TRBD1 agrees at 7 bases. This receptor was identified in a woman between 70 and 85 years old with COVID-19, enrolled during active disease. CDR3 DNA sequence: TGCGCCACCCTAAACCCTTACAGGGGTGGTGGCTACACCTTC. Protein sequence: CATLNPYRGGGYTF.